A single TCR beta chain is shown here with its context. The data belong to a study of blood T cell repertoires in COVID-19. Background on the study: Acute-phase and convalescent COVID-19 samples originated in the United States, Italy and Spain. PBMCs, B-cell-depleted T cells, or T cells provided the cDNA or gDNA that made up the material.

The CDR3 is made up of 14 amino acids. Trimming removed 2 bases at V and 6 bases at J, with 13 bases between. Germline CDR1 is MDHEN and CDR2 is SYDVKM. Using immunoSEQ multiplex PCR, the repertoire was profiled, and TCRdb retains in-frame clones only, with some absent. The sample consists of roughly 34,000 clones, around 88% of them appearing once. The sample taken for sequencing was peripheral blood. This sequence joins TRBV28 and TRBJ1-2, with D perhaps matching TRBD1 (6 bases). The origin of this receptor is a woman between 70 and 85 years old with active COVID-19. The DNA for the CDR3 is TGTGCCAGCAGTTTAGGGGGCCCTCTCAATGGCTACACCTTC. Protein sequence: CASSLGGPLNGYTF.